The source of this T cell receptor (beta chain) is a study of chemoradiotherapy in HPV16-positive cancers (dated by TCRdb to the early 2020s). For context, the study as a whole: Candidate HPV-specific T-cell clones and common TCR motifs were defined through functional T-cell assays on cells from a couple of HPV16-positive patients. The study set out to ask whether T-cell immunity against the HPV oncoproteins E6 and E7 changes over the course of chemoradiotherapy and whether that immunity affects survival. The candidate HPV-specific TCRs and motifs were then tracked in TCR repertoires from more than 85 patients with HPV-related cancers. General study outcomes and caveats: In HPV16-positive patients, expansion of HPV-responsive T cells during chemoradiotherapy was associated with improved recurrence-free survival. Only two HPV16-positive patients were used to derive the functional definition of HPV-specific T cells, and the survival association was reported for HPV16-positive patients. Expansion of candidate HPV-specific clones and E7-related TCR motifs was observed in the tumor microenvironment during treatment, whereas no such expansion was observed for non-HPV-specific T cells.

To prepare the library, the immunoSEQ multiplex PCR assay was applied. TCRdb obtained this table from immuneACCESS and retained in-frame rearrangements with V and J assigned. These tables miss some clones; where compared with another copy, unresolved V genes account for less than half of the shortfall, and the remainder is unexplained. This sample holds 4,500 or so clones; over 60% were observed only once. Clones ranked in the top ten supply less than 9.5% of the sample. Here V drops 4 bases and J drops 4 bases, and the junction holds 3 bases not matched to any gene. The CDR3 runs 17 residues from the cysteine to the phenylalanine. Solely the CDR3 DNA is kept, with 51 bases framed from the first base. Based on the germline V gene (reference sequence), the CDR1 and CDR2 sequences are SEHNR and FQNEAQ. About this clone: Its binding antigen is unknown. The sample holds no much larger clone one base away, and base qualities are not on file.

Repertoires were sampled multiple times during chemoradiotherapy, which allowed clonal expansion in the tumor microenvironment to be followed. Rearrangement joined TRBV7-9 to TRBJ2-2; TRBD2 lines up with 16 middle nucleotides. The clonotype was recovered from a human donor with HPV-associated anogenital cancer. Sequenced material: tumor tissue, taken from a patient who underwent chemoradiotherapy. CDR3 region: CASSWGLAGGGTGELFF. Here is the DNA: TGTGCCAGCAGCTGGGGACTAGCGGGAGGGGGCACCGGGGAGCTGTTTTTT.